These 27 T cell receptor beta chains were all obtained from the same sample, sequenced in a study of blood T cell repertoires in COVID-19. Assay: immunoSEQ multiplex PCR; the TCRdb copy retains only in-frame clones and omits some. The table lists fewer than 85,000 clones, around 87% of them singletons. Sequenced material: peripheral blood. All receptors come from a man in his fifties or sixties with active COVID-19.

The V and J genes are TRBV3-1 (or the pseudogene TRBV3-2) and TRBJ1-5; D gene uncertain. Between the trimmed V and J ends, which lost 0 bases and 7 bases, there was a span of 13 bases. The CDR3 has 15 amino acids. The germline V gene encodes CDR1 LGHDT and CDR2 YNNKEL (reference sequence). The CDR3 bases are TGTGCCAGCAGCCAAGATCCCAGCCTCGGGCAGCCCCAGCATTTT. Translated, it gives CASSQDPSLGQPQHF.

This chain connects TRBV11-3 to TRBJ2-5, with D possibly being TRBD1 (6 bases). Trimming removed 5 bases at V and 4 bases at J, with 20 bases between. The CDR3 runs 16 residues. Germline CDR1 SGHNT, CDR2 YENEEA. In DNA, the CDR3 is TGTGCCAGCAGCCCGGGCTACAGGGCTGGGGGAGAGACCCAGTACTTC. Amino acid sequence: CASSPGYRAGGETQYF.

The chain uses TRBV4-2 and TRBJ1-5, with D possibly being TRBD1 (5 bases). The CDR3 runs to 16 residues. Deletions cut 4 bases from V and 6 bases from J, with 19 bases between. Germline CDR1 reads LGHNA; CDR2 reads YNFKEQ. This chain's CDR3 is CASSRNWGDFGQPQHF. The CDR3 DNA sequence: TGTGCCAGCAGCCGGAATTGGGGCGATTTCGGTCAGCCCCAGCATTTT.

V usage is TRBV7-2 and J usage is TRBJ2-3; TRBD1 is a possible D gene (6 bases). Germline CDR1 is SGHTA and CDR2 is FQGNSA. V was clipped by 2 bases and J by 1 base, with 10 bases between them. The CDR3 loop spans 15 amino acids. DNA for the CDR3: TGTGCCAGCAGCTTACTATCAGGGGGCACAGATACGCAGTATTTT. It is translated as CASSLLSGGTDTQYF.

The V call is TRBV27, the J call TRBJ2-7; 7 bases map to TRBD1. This CDR3 has 15 amino acids. CDR1 MNHEY and CDR2 SMNVEV come from the germline V gene (reference sequence). V was clipped by 6 bases and J by 3 bases; unmatched bases: 11. CDR3 in amino acids: CASSPIRTGSYEQYF. CDR3 DNA: TGTGCCAGCAGCCCGATTAGGACAGGAAGCTACGAGCAGTACTTC.

The chain couples TRBV11-2 to TRBJ2-1, with TRBD2 matching 15 bases. With 5 bases clipped from V and 9 bases from J, the junction kept 11 bases outside the gene matches. The germline CDR1 and CDR2 sequences are SGHAT and FQNNGV. The CDR3 spans 17 residues. The DNA of the CDR3 is TGTGCCAGCAGCCGATGGACTAGCGGGAGGGTCAACGGTGAGCAGTTCTTC. Protein product: CASSRWTSGRVNGEQFF.

This rearrangement joins TRBV28 to TRBJ1-2; 7 bases are a match to TRBD1. The CDR3 sequence is 14 residues long. V lost 3 bases and J lost 2; bases outside the gene matches: 3. CDR1 and CDR2 from the germline V gene are MDHEN and SYDVKM. The CDR3 nucleotides are TGTGCCAGCAGTTTCGTAGGGGGCAACTATGGCTACACCTTC. Translating gives CASSFVGGNYGYTF.

The chain carries TRBV10-3 and TRBJ1-2; D not resolved. Germline CDR1 and CDR2: ENHRY and SYGVKD. The CDR3 has 13 residues. Trimming removed 8 bases at V and 7 bases at J, with 17 bases between. DNA for the CDR3: TGTGCCATCGGGTCGGCGGGCATGAGTGGCTACACCTTC. As protein: CAIGSAGMSGYTF.

The chain couples TRBV27 to TRBJ1-1; possible D gene TRBD1, 6 bases. V was clipped by 4 bases and J by 5 bases, with 14 bases between them. Germline V gene lookup returns CDR1 MNHEY and CDR2 SMNVEV (reference sequence). The CDR3 spans 14 residues. In DNA form, the CDR3 reads TGTGCCAGCAGTTCGTACAGGGTGGGGACTGAAGCTTTCTTT. Residues: CASSSYRVGTEAFF.

The chain is built from TRBV6-1 and TRBJ1-2; the D is unclear. The V gene's germline CDR1 is MNHNS and CDR2 SASEGT. The CDR3 contains 15 residues. V lost 2 bases to trimming and J lost 0 bases, with 10 bases between them. The CDR3 here is CASSEIVAPNYGYTF. Here the CDR3 DNA reads TGTGCCAGCAGTGAAATAGTAGCCCCTAACTATGGCTACACCTTC.

The chain's CDR3 is CASSLGLAAAFF. Written as DNA, the CDR3 is TGTGCCAGCAGCTTAGGGCTAGCAGCAGCTTTCTTT. V and J are TRBV7-9 and TRBJ1-1; the D is unclear. The CDR3 is 12 residues long. Trimming removed 1 base from V and 10 bases from J, with 10 bases in between. From germline, CDR1 is SEHNR and CDR2 FQNEAQ (reference sequence).

The rearrangement joins TRBV29-1 to TRBJ2-1; TRBD1 aligns across 8 bases. V dropped 7 bases and J dropped 7; count of bases not matched to a gene: 12. The CDR3 covers 14 residues. Looked up from germline, CDR1 is SQVTM and CDR2 is ANQGSEA. In DNA, the CDR3 is TGCAGCGGATATGACAGGGGTGAGATTAATGAGCAGTTCTTC. Its protein product is CSGYDRGEINEQFF.

The rearrangement links TRBV28 to TRBJ1-2, with 7 bases lining up with TRBD1. This CDR3 is built from 14 residues. Trimming took 7 bases from V and 8 from J; bases not matched to a gene: 13. Germline assignment: CDR1 MDHEN and CDR2 SYDVKM. CDR3 bases: TGTGCCAGCATTAACCCCGGGACAGTAAACGGCTACACCTTC. Its protein is CASINPGTVNGYTF.

The rearrangement links TRBV5-1 to TRBJ2-3; TRBD1 agrees at 8 bases. Per the germline V gene, CDR1 is SGHRS and CDR2 is YFSETQ. J gave up 0 bases and V 3 bases, and 9 bases lay outside the gene matches. This CDR3 region has 17 residues. The CDR3 DNA sequence: TGCGCCAGCAGCTCCGGACAGGGCCAAATTAGCACAGATACGCAGTATTTT. Residues: CASSSGQGQISTDTQYF.

This chain uses TRBV4-3 with TRBJ2-3; TRBD2 matches 8 bases. The CDR3 is 15 amino acids. CDR1 is LGHNA, CDR2 YSLEER, per germline. V dropped 0 bases and J dropped 7; count of bases not matched to a gene: 6. CDR3 nucleotides: TGCGCCAGCAGCCAAGACGTTGCGGGGGGAAATACGCAGTATTTT. Amino acids: CASSQDVAGGNTQYF.

This chain uses TRBV19 with TRBJ2-1, with D maybe TRBD1 (6 bases). The germline V gene encodes CDR1 LNHDA and CDR2 SQIVND (reference sequence). V lost 3 bases and J 3 bases, leaving 12 bases between the germline ends. The CDR3 runs 15 residues. CDR3 in DNA: TGTGCCAGTAGTATCAGGGGCAGGGGCTACAATGAGCAGTTCTTC. It encodes CASSIRGRGYNEQFF.

The chain joins TRBV5-4 to TRBJ1-2; perhaps TRBD1 as D (5 bases). The V gene's germline CDR1 is SGHNT and CDR2 YYREEE (reference sequence). V lost 2 bases and J 6 bases, leaving 20 bases between the germline ends. The CDR3 totals 16 residues. The CDR3 sequence: CASSFPTGHKINGYTF. The CDR3, as DNA: TGTGCCAGCAGCTTCCCAACCGGACACAAGATCAATGGCTACACCTTC.

In nucleotides, the CDR3 is TGCAGCGTTGAAGATAAATGGGACAGCGACTCTGGGGCCAACGTCCTGACTTTC. This gives the protein CSVEDKWDSDSGANVLTF. The chain couples TRBV29-1 to TRBJ2-6; 7 bases fit TRBD1. From germline, CDR1 is SQVTM and CDR2 ANQGSEA. The CDR3 extends over 18 amino acids. V dropped 0 bases and J dropped 0; count of bases not matched to a gene: 8.

The chain recombines TRBV4-3 with TRBJ2-1, with no clear D. This CDR3 has 15 residues. Germline-derived CDR1 and CDR2 are LGHNA and YSLEER. Trimming pared 0 bases from V and 4 bases from J, leaving 10 bases between. The CDR3 spells CASSQDSRIYNEQFF. CDR3 nucleotide sequence: TGCGCCAGCAGCCAAGACAGCAGGATATACAATGAGCAGTTCTTC.

This clone was observed a single time. V usage is TRBV11-3 and J usage is TRBJ2-3; 8 bases line up with TRBD1. This CDR3 has 16 residues. V lost 2 bases, J lost 4 bases, and 8 bases stayed unmatched. Germline lookup yields CDR1 SGHNT and CDR2 YENEEA. The CDR3 nucleotides read TGTGCCAGCAGCTTAAATCCACAGGGGGTAGCAGATACGCAGTATTTT. This translates into CASSLNPQGVADTQYF. Using reference TRBV11-3 and TRBJ2-3 for the parts outside the CDR3, the full variable domain is EAGVVQSPRYKIIEKKQPVAFWCNPISGHNTLYWYLQNLGQGPELLIRYENEEAVDDSQLPKDRFSAERLKGVDSTLKIQPAELGDSAVYLCASSLNPQGVADTQYFGPGTRLTVL.

The chain links TRBV27 to TRBJ1-5, with D maybe TRBD1 (5 bases). The CDR3 is made up of 17 amino acids. Per the germline V gene, CDR1 is MNHEY and CDR2 is SMNVEV (reference sequence). Trimming removed 0 bases at V and 0 bases at J, with 12 bases between. The DNA of the CDR3 is TGTGCCAGCAGTTTATCCCTTGACAGACCTAGCAATCAGCCCCAGCATTTT. Translated: CASSLSLDRPSNQPQHF.

The rearrangement uses TRBV7-3 and TRBJ2-1; D is unclear. The CDR3 covers 15 residues. V was pared by 5 bases and J by 6 bases, with 17 bases between. Germline V gene data show CDR1 as SGHTA and CDR2 as FQGTGA. The CDR3 nucleotides are TGTGCCAGCAGCCCAAGTGACTTTCCAAGCAATGAGCAGTTCTTC. Translated: CASSPSDFPSNEQFF. Together with reference TRBV7-3 and TRBJ2-1, the CDR3 gives the full variable domain: GAGVSQTPSNKVTEKGKYVELRCDPISGHTALYWYRQSLGQGPEFLIYFQGTGAADDSGLPNDRFFAVRPEGSVSTLKIQRTERGDSAVYLCASSPSDFPSNEQFFGPGTRLTVL.

This clone turned up a few times. The V call is TRBV5-5, the J call TRBJ1-5; 8 bases are shared with TRBD1. The CDR3 is 15 amino acids. Trimming cost V 4 bases and J 0 bases; bases outside gene matches: 3. Germline CDR1 is SGHKS and CDR2 is YYEKEE (reference sequence). The DNA for the CDR3 is TGTGCCAGCAGCACGACAGGGGATAGCAATCAGCCCCAGCATTTT. Its translation is CASSTTGDSNQPQHF.

V usage is TRBV6-5 and J usage is TRBJ1-1, with 8 positions matching TRBD1. J was trimmed by 1 base and V by 6 bases; bases with no gene match: 4. Germline V CDR1 and CDR2: MNHEY, SVGAGI. The CDR3 runs 14 residues. DNA for the CDR3: TGTGCCAGCAGATGGGACAGGTCGAACACTGAAGCTTTCTTT. Its protein product is CASRWDRSNTEAFF.

The rearrangement links TRBV7-2 to TRBJ1-1, with TRBD1 as a possible D gene (6 bases). The CDR3 extends over 14 amino acids. Germline CDR1 and CDR2: SGHTA and FQGNSA. V gave up 4 bases and J gave up 1 base, with 10 bases separating them. CDR3 residues: CASSSQQGNTEAFF. In DNA form, the CDR3 reads TGTGCCAGCAGCTCCCAACAGGGGAACACTGAAGCTTTCTTT. The full variable domain, rest sourced from reference TRBV7-2 and TRBJ1-1, is GAGVSQSPSNKVTEKGKDVELRCDPISGHTALYWYRQSLGQGLEFLIYFQGNSAPDKSGLPSDRFSAERTGGSVSTLTIQRTQQEDSAVYLCASSSQQGNTEAFFGQGTRLTVV.

The CDR3 region is CASSYGGGTEAFF. The CDR3 DNA follows: TGTGCCAGCAGCTACGGGGGGGGCACTGAAGCTTTCTTT. The rearrangement joins TRBV12-3 or TRBV12-4 to TRBJ1-1; maybe TRBD1 (5 bases). The CDR3 is 13 amino acids. V was trimmed by 6 bases and J by 4 bases, leaving 12 bases between them.

This chain joins TRBV5-1 and TRBJ1-1, with D perhaps TRBD1 (5 bases). This CDR3 comprises 14 residues. Trimming shortened V by 1 base and J by 7 bases, and 14 bases separated the two germline ends. CDR1 is SGHRS, CDR2 YFSETQ, per germline. The CDR3 region is CASSLFGGNSEAFF. CDR3 DNA sequence: TGCGCCAGCAGCTTGTTCGGGGGTAATAGTGAAGCTTTCTTT.